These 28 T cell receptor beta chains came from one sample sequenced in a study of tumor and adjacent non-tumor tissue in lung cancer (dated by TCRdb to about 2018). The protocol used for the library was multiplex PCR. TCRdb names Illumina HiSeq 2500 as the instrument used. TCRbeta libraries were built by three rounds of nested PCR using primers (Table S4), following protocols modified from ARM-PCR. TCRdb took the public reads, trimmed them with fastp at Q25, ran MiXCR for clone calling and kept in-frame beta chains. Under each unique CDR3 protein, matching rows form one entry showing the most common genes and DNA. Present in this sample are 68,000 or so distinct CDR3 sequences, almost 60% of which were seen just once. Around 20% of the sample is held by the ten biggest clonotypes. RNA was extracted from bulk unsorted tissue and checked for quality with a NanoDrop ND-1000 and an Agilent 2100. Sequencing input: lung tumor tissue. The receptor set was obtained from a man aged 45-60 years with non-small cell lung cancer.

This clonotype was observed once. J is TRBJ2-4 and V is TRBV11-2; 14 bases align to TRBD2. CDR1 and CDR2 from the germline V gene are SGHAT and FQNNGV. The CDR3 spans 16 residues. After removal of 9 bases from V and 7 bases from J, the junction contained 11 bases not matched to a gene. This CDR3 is CASSPLTSGRDNIQYF. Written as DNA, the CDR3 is TGTGCCAGTAGCCCCCTGACTAGCGGGAGGGACAACATTCAGTACTTC.

DNA of the CDR3: TGTGCCAGCAGGTCCAACCTAGAGGGAGACACCGAGCAGTACTTC. Translating it yields CASRSNLEGDTEQYF. The chain employs TRBV11-1 and TRBJ2-7; weak D call: TRBD2 (5 bases). CDR1 is SGHAT and CDR2 is FQDESV in the germline V gene (reference sequence). The CDR3 has 15 residues. Trimming pared 6 bases from V and 6 bases from J, leaving 21 bases between.

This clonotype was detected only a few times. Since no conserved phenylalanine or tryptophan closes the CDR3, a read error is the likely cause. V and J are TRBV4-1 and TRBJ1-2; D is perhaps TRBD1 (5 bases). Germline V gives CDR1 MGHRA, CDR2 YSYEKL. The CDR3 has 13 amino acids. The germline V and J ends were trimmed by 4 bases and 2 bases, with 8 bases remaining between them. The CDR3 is CASSPRENYGYTL. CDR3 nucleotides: TGCGCCAGCAGCCCCAGGGAGAACTATGGCTACACCCTC.

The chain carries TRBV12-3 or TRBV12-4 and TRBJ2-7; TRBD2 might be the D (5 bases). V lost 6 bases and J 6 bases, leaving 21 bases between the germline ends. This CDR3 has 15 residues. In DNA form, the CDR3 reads TGTGCCAGCAGCCTGAGGGAGACGGGAAAGACCGAGCAGTACTTC. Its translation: CASSLRETGKTEQYF.

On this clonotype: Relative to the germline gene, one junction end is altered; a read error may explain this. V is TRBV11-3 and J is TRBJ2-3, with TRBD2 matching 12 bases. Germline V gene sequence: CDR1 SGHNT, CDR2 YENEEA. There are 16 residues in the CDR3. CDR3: CASSLGTSGFEDTQYF. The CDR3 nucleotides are TGCGCCAGCAGCCTAGGGACTAGCGGGTTTGAAGATACGCAGTATTTT.

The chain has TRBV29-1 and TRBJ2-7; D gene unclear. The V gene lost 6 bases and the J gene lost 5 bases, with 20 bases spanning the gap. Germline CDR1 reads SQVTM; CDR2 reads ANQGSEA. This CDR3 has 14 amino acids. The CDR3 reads CSVVTGSGFNEQYF. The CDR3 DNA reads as TGCAGCGTAGTCACCGGGTCAGGCTTCAACGAGCAGTACTTC.

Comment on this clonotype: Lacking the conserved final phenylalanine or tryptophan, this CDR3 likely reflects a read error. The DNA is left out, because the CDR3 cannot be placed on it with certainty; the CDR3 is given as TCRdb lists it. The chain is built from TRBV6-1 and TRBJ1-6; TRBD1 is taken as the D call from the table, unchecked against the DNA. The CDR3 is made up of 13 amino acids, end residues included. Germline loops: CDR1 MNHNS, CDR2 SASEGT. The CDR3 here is CASGPGTDPPLHI.

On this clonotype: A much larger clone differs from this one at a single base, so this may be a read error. The CDR3, as DNA: TGTGCCACCAGTGACTCTCCCTCCGTGACAGGCGCCTACGAGCAGTACTTC. Translating it yields CATSDSPSVTGAYEQYF. The chain carries TRBV24-1 and TRBJ2-7; perhaps TRBD1 as D (6 bases). CDR3 length: 17 amino acids. The ends were cut back, 4 bases at V and 2 bases at J, with 20 bases in the middle. The germline V gene has CDR1 KGHDR and CDR2 SFDVKD.

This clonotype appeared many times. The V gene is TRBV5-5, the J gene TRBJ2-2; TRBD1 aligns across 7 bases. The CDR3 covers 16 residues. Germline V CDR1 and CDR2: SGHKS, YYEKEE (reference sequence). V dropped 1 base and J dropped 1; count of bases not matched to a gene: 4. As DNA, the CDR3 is TGTGCCAGCAGCTTGTATGGGACAGTGAACACCGGGGAGCTGTTTTTT. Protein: CASSLYGTVNTGELFF.

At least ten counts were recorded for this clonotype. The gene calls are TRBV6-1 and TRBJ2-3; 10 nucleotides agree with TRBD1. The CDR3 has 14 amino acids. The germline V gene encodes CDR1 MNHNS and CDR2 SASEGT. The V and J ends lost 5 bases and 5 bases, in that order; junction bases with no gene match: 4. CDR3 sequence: CASSLRDRGDTQYF. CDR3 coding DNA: TGTGCCAGCAGTCTCCGGGACAGGGGAGATACGCAGTATTTT.

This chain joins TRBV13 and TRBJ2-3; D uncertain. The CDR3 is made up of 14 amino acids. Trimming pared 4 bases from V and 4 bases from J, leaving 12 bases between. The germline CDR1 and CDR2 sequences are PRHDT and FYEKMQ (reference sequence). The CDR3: CASSSRWWPDTQYF. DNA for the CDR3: TGTGCCAGCAGCTCGCGTTGGTGGCCAGATACGCAGTATTTT.

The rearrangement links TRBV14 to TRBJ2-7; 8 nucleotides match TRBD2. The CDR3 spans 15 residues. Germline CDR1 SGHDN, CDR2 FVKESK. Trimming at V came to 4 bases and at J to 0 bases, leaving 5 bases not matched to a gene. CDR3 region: CASSRQSGSSYEQYF. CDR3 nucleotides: TGTGCCAGCAGCCGCCAGAGCGGGAGCTCCTACGAGCAGTACTTC.

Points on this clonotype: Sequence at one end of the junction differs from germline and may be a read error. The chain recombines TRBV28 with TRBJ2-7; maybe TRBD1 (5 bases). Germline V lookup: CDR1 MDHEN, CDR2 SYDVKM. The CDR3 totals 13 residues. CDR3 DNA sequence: TGTGCCAACAGTTTAGGCAGGGACTACGAGCAGTACTTC. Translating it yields CANSLGRDYEQYF.

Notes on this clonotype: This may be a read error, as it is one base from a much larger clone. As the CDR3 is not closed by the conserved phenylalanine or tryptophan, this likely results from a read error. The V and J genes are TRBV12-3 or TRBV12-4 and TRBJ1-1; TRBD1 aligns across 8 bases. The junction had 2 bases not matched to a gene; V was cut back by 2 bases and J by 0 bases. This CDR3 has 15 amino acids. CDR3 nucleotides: TGTGCCAGCAGTTTATCGACAGGGGTGAACACTGAAGCTTTCCTT. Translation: CASSLSTGVNTEAFL.

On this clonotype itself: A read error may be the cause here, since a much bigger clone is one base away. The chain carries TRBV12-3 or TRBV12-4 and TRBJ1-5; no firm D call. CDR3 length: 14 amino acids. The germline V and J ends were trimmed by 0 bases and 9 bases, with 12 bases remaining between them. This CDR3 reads CASSLADGDGPQHF. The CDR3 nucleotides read TGTGCCAGCAGTTTAGCCGACGGGGATGGGCCCCAGCATTTT.

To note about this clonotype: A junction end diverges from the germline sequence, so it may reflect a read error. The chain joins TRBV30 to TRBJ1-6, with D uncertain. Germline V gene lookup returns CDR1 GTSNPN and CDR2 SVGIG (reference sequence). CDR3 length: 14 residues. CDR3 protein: CAWNIGITNSPPHF. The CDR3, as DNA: TGTGCCTGGAATATCGGAATTACCAATTCACCCCCCCACTTT.

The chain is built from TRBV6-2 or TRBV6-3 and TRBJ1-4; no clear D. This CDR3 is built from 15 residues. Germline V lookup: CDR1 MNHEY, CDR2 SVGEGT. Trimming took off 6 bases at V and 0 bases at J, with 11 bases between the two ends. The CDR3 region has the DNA TGTGCCAGCAGGGGTGGCACGACAACTAATGAAAAACTGTTTTTT. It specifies CASRGGTTTNEKLFF.

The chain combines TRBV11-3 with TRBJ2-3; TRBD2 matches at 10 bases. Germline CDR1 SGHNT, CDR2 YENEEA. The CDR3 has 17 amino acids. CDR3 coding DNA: TGTGTCAGTAGCTTAGGAACAGCGGGAGGGCCATCGGATACGCAGTATTTT. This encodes CVSSLGTAGGPSDTQYF.

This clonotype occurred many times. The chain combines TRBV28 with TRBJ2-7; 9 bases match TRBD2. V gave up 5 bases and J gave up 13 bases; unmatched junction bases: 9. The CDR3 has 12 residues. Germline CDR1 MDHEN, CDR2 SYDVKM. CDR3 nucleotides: TGTGCCAGCAGTCCGAATCAGCGGGAGGCATACTTC. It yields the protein CASSPNQREAYF.

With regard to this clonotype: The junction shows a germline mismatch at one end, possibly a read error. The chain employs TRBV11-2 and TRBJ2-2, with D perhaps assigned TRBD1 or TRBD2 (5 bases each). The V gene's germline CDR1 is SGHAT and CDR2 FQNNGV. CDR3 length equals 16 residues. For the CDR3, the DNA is TGTGCCAGCAGATTAGTGCGAGGGGCAAAAACCGGGGAGCTGTTTTTT. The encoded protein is CASRLVRGAKTGELFF.

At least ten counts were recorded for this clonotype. CDR3 sequence: CASSLEEASDEQYF. DNA of the CDR3: TGTGCCAGCAGCTTAGAGGAGGCTAGCGACGAGCAGTACTTC. This chain links TRBV7-8 with TRBJ2-7; weak D call: TRBD2 (6 bases). Germline V lookup: CDR1 SGHVS, CDR2 FQNEAQ. The CDR3 is 14 residues long. The V end lost 1 base, the J end lost 5 bases, and 12 bases lay between the germline ends.

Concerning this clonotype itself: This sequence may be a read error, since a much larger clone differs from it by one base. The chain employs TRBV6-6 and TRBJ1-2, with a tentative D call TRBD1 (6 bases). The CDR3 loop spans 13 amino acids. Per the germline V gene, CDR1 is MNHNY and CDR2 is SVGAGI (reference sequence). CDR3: CASSSGVNYGYAF. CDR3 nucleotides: TGTGCCAGCAGTTCAGGGGTAAACTATGGCTACGCCTTC.

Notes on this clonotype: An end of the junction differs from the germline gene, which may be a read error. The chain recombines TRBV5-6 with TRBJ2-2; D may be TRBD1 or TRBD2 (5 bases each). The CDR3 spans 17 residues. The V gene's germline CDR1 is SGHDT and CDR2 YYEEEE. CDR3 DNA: TGTGACAGCAGCATACGCCAGGGAGTTGTTATCACCGGGGAGCTGTTTTTT. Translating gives CDSSIRQGVVITGELFF.

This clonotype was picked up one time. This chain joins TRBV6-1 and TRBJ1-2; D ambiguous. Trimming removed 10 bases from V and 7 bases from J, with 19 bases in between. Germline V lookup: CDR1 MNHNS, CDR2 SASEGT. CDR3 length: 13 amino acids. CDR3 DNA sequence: TGTGCCAACAATGAAATGGATTTAGGTGGCTACACCTTC. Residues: CANNEMDLGGYTF.

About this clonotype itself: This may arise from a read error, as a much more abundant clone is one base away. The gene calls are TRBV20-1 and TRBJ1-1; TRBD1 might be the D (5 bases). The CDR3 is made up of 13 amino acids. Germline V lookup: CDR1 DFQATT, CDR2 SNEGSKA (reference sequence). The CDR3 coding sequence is TGCACCCGGGACGGGGGGTTGAACACTGAAGCTTTCTTT. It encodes CTRDGGLNTEAFF.

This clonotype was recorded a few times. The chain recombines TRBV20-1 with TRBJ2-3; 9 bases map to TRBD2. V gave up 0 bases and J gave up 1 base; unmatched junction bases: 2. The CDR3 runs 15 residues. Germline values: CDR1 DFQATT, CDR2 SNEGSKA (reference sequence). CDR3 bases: TGCAGTGCTAGAGATGTAGCGGGAGGCACAGATACGCAGTATTTT. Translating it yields CSARDVAGGTDTQYF.

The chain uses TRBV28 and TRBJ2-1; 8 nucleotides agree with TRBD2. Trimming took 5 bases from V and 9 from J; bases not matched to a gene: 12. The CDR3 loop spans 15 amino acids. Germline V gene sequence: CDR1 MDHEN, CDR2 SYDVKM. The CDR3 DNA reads TGTGCCAGCAGTGCGCGGACTAGCATACAAGGTGAGCAGTTCTTC. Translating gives CASSARTSIQGEQFF.

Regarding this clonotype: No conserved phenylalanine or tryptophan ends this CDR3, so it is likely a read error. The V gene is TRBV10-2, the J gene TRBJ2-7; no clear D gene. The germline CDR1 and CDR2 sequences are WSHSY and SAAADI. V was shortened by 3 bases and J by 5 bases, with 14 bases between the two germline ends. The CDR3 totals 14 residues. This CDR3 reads CASSDGQDWDEQYL. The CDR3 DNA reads TGCGCCAGCAGTGATGGGCAGGATTGGGACGAGCAGTACTTA.